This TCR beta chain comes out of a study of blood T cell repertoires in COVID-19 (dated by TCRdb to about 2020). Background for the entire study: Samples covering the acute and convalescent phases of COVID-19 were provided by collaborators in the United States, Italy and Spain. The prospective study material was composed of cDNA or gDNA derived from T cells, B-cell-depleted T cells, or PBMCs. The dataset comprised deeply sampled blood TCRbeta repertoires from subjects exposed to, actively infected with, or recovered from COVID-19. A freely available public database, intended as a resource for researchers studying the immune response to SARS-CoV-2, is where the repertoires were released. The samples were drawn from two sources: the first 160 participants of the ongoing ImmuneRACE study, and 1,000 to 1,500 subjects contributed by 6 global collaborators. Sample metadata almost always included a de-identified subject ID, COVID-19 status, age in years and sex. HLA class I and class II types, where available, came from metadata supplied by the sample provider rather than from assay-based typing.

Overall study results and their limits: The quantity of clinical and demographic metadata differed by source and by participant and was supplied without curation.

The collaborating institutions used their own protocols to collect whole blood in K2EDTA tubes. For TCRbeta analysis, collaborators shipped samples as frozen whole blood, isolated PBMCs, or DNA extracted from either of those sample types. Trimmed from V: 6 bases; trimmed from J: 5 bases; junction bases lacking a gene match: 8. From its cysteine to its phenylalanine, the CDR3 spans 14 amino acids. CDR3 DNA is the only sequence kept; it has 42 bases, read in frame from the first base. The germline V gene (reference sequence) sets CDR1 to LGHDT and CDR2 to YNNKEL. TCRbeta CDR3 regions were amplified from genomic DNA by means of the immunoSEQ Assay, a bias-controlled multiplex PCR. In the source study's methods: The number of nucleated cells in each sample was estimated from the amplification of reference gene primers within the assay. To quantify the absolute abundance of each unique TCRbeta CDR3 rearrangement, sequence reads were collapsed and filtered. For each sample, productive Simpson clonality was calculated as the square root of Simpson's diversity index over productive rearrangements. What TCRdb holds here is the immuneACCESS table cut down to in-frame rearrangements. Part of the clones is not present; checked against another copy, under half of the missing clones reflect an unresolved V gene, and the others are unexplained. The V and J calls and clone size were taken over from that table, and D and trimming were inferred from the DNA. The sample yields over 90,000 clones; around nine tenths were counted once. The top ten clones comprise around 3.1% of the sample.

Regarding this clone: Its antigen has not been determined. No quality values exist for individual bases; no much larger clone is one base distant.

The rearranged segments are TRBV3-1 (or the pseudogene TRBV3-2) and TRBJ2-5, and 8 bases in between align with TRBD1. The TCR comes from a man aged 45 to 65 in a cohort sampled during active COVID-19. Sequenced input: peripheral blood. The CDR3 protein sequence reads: CASSPTGAGETQYF. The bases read TGTGCCAGCAGTCCGACAGGGGCCGGGGAGACCCAGTACTTC.